This T cell receptor (beta chain) was documented in a study of spatial heterogeneity in lung cancer. A single record per CDR3 protein comes from TCRdb applying MiXCR to the 5' RACE reads. The repertoire holds around 1,600 distinct CDR3 sequences, roughly 8.9% seen once, with about 31% in the top ten. Time point reported: sample taken at primary tumor resection. The input material, whole RNA from tumor, nontumor lung or frozen PBMC, was sequenced unsorted. Study-level points and caveats: It was found that expanded intratumoral alpha and beta TCR counts tracked tumor mutation counts.

In this sample, this clonotype is medium-sized. The antigen is undetermined. This CDR3 is 13 amino acids long. V lost 5 bases and J lost 2; bases outside the gene matches: 2. The TCR originated in a male donor with early-stage non-small cell lung cancer. The sequences come from lung tumor tissue, collected at surgery. J is TRBJ2-5 and V is TRBV12-3 or TRBV12-4; TRBD1 agrees at 7 bases. The CDR3 sequence: CASSGDSQETQYF. The CDR3 region has the DNA TGTGCCAGCAGTGGGGACAGTCAAGAGACCCAGTACTTC.